This passage covers 7 T cell receptor beta chains from one sample sequenced in a study of T-cell memory formation after mild COVID-19. TCRdb processed the 5' RACE reads anew with MiXCR; each CDR3 protein has one entry. Among around 530,000 distinct CDR3 sequences, roughly 21% were seen once, and the ten largest hold around 9.2%. Material: PBMCs or a T cell subset sorted from them (not recorded which). The source of these receptors is an adult woman who had mild COVID-19 (a few samples of this study predate the infection). Cell type and time point are not known.

The chain links TRBV2 to TRBJ2-7, with D unclear. CDR1 is SNHLY, CDR2 FYNNEI, per germline. The CDR3 covers 14 residues. V lost 8 bases, J lost 4 bases, and 18 bases lay in between. The DNA of the CDR3 is TGTGCCAGCTCTGGGGTTCTCTCAGGATACGAGCAGTACTTC. This gives the protein CASSGVLSGYEQYF.

In its sample, this clonotype was seen many times. This chain connects TRBV20-1 to TRBJ2-7; possibly TRBD1 for D (6 bases). The germline V gene encodes CDR1 DFQATT and CDR2 SNEGSKA (reference sequence). Between the trimmed V and J ends, which lost 7 bases and 4 bases, there was a span of 14 bases. This CDR3 region has 12 residues. As DNA, the CDR3 is TGCAGTGTCACACAGGGCCGTTACGAGCAGTACTTC. Translation: CSVTQGRYEQYF.

The chain employs TRBV19 and TRBJ2-7, with TRBD2 matching 10 bases. This CDR3 is 15 amino acids long. CDR1 is LNHDA, CDR2 SQIVND, per germline (reference sequence). With V trimmed by 3 bases and J by 4 bases, 6 bases remained unmatched. The DNA for the CDR3 is TGTGCCAGTAGTATTTTTAGCGGGAGGCCTTACGAGCAGTACTTC. This encodes CASSIFSGRPYEQYF.

The chain recombines TRBV5-1 with TRBJ1-1, with 8 bases lining up with TRBD1. CDR1 SGHRS and CDR2 YFSETQ come from the germline V gene. The V gene end was trimmed by 4 bases and the J gene end by 2 bases; junction bases not matched to a gene: 13. CDR3 length: 17 residues. The CDR3, as DNA: TGCGCCAGCAGCCCGGGGAACAGGGGGTTTAGCAACACTGAAGCTTTCTTT. Its translation: CASSPGNRGFSNTEAFF.

This clonotype was observed a few times. The chain joins TRBV12-3 or TRBV12-4 to TRBJ1-1, with no clear D. The V gene lost 2 bases and the J gene lost 3 bases, with 13 bases spanning the gap. This CDR3 comprises 15 residues. The CDR3 region is CASSLLQLSDTEAFF. The CDR3 nucleotides are TGTGCCAGCAGTTTACTTCAACTTAGCGACACTGAAGCTTTCTTT.

This clonotype was observed a handful of times. The V and J genes are TRBV29-1 and TRBJ2-3; 7 bases map to TRBD1. The CDR3 covers 13 residues. With V trimmed by 7 bases and J by 2 bases, 6 bases remained unmatched. The germline V gene encodes CDR1 SQVTM and CDR2 ANQGSEA. The CDR3: CSDRDSLTDTQYF. The DNA for the CDR3 is TGCAGCGATCGGGACAGCCTCACAGATACGCAGTATTTT.

This clonotype was observed a few times. The chain joins TRBV7-2 to TRBJ1-5; no clear D gene. V was pared by 10 bases and J by 2 bases, with 12 bases between. There are 13 residues in the CDR3. Germline CDR1 SGHTA, CDR2 FQGNSA. Here the CDR3 reads CATSTGGNQPQHF. In DNA, the CDR3 is TGTGCCACCTCTACTGGGGGCAATCAGCCCCAGCATTTT.